This T cell receptor (delta chain) was observed in a study of delta chains in infants with herpesvirus infections (dated by TCRdb to 2022 to 2025). About the full investigation: The study prospectively followed a Ugandan infant birth cohort from birth to characterize gammadelta T cell responses to primary cytomegalovirus (CMV) infection. A public fetal Vdelta1/Vgamma8 gammadelta TCR clonotype was searched for in infants infected with CMV after birth. gammadelta TCRs were sequenced from PBMC of 18 CMV-infected infants (one congenitally infected) and roughly eight CMV-uninfected infants with enough sample available. Infant blood samples fell into approximate age groups of 1.5, 4, 8 and 12 months. The previously published Belgian fetal and cord blood gammadelta TCR data were not generated in this cohort and were added only for comparison.

Libraries were constructed by RT-PCR. PBMC RNA was reverse transcribed with SuperScript II using gamma-chain- and delta-chain-specific primers to generate TCR cDNA. After purification with AMPure XP beads, the cDNA was amplified and indexed with Illumina adapters using the Nextera XT Index Kit. Sequencing of gammadelta TCR libraries was carried out on an Illumina MiSeq using a V2 300-cycle kit. In the authors' own workflow: Using MiXCR v2.1.12, CDR3 sequences were assembled, and reads were mapped onto D, J and V genes obtained from GenBank. VDJtools v1.2.1 was used to perform repertoire analyses of the CDR3 clonotypes. Public reads were reanalyzed in TCRdb with CATT, and rows carrying the same DNA were merged afterwards. TCRdb, rather than the study authors, made the V and J calls. This sample lists roughly 3,300 delta-chain clones; 30% to 35% were detected once. Of the sample, 8% falls within the top ten clones.

Inclusive of the bounding cysteine and phenylalanine, the CDR3 is 14 residues long. Of all the DNA, just the CDR3 is kept, 42 bases in frame from base 1. For CDR1 and CDR2, the germline V gene lists GEAIGNYY and EKD. V is cut back by 3 bases and J by 5 bases, with 4 bases in the junction unmatched. Pregnant women getting prenatal care were recruited in Kampala, Uganda, and their infants were enrolled; maternal HIV status had to be documented. Families received weekly visits, and collection of infant clinical information, oral swabs and peripheral blood began at 6 weeks of age and continued every 4 months after that. Blood was collected in heparin tubes, and PBMC were isolated by Ficoll-Paque density gradient centrifugation and cryopreserved. Study-level results and caveats: Public-clonotype frequency among Vdelta1 cells appeared to correlate inversely with age at infection and decayed rapidly, seemingly not persisting beyond 2 to 3 months. The public clonotype was detected only at the first time point after infection and was not found in uninfected infants or in infants infected after 120 days. Presence of the public clonotype at levels below the detection limit might still occur in CMV-uninfected infants. The authors noted a small sample size and no race- or environment-matched controls, since nearly all Ugandans acquire CMV before adulthood. The public Vdelta1 clonotype was detected in about 20% of the 18 CMV-infected infants, namely three infected postnatally before 120 days of age and the congenitally infected infant.

This clone is medium-sized (0.01 to 0.1%) in terms of sample share. The antigen it binds to is not known. No clone much larger than this one lies a single base away; base qualities are absent. This material consisted of peripheral blood, taken at time point 3 of longitudinal follow-up. The chain uses TRDV2 and TRDJ2, and 8 bases in between align with TRDD3. The source is a human donor who was a Ugandan infant, either HIV-exposed or HIV-unexposed (not recorded which). The CDR3 sequence is CACDSLGDTAQLFF. The sequenced DNA: TGTGCCTGTGACTCTTTGGGGGATACAGCACAACTCTTCTTT.